Below, one T cell receptor beta chain is given with its context. Antigen: not known. The data are from a study of shared clonotypes between healthy human individuals. The overall study: A couple of women and a few men aged 18 to 49 made up the donors. Study findings and constraints: Enrolling few donors narrowed the genetic and exposure-history diversity that was represented. Naive CD4 clonotypes were shared across a handful of donors at 5% to 6%.

V lost 3 bases and J lost 0, with 9 bases in between. The CDR3 runs to 15 residues. Germline V gene data show CDR1 as SQVTM and CDR2 as ANQGSEA. An assay was performed, and its level was deep. Assay: immunoSEQ multiplex PCR; the TCRdb copy retains only in-frame clones and omits some. The repertoire holds about 2.4 million clones, more than 85% seen once, with roughly 0.39% in the top ten. J is TRBJ2-6 and V is TRBV29-1, with a possible D match to TRBD2 (7 bases). The specimen sequenced was naive CD4+ T cells from PBMCs. Subset noted: CD45RA+ positively selected. The sequence came from a man between 18 and 35 years old in good health. Some clones in this sample may be carry-over from other donors' samples. CDR3 sequence reads: CSVERGLSGANVLTF. The CDR3 coding sequence is TGCAGCGTTGAGCGGGGGCTCTCTGGGGCCAACGTCCTGACTTTC.